The 21 T cell receptor beta chains below all came from one sample that was sequenced in a study of CD8 T cells in ankylosing spondylitis. TCRdb passed the 5' RACE reads through MiXCR, listing each CDR3 protein once. Of a few hundred thousand distinct CDR3 sequences in the sample, about 10% were seen once. Input material: blood, either unsorted or a sorted T cell fraction (not recorded which). The receptor source for this set is a male donor with ankylosing spondylitis or in good health (not recorded which).

This clonotype was seen at least ten times. The V gene is TRBV6-1, the J gene TRBJ2-1; the match to TRBD2 covers 8 bases. V shed 6 bases, J shed 4 bases, and the junction held 5 bases outside the gene matches. CDR3 length equals 14 residues. The germline V gene encodes CDR1 MNHNS and CDR2 SASEGT. This CDR3 reads CASRPAGEYNEQFF. DNA for the CDR3: TGTGCCAGCAGACCAGCGGGGGAGTACAATGAGCAGTTCTTC.

This clonotype was recorded at least ten times. This chain links TRBV20-1 with TRBJ1-5; 8 positions match TRBD1. Germline CDR1 is DFQATT and CDR2 is SNEGSKA (reference sequence). The V segment lost 5 bases and the J segment 4 bases; nucleotides outside the gene matches: 1. The CDR3 runs 12 residues. The DNA of the CDR3 is TGCAGTGCTGGACAGGGTAATCAGCCCCAGCATTTT. Translated: CSAGQGNQPQHF.

This clonotype was seen more than once but under ten times. The chain is built from TRBV5-1 and TRBJ2-3; 7 nucleotides line up with TRBD2. Germline V lookup: CDR1 SGHRS, CDR2 YFSETQ. The ends lost 1 base at V and 1 base at J; junction bases unmatched: 3. This CDR3 contains 15 residues. The CDR3 sequence is CASSLRGDGTDTQYF. The CDR3 DNA follows: TGCGCCAGCAGCTTGCGGGGGGACGGCACAGATACGCAGTATTTT. Full variable domain (rest looked up from reference TRBV5-1 and TRBJ2-3): KAGVTQTPRYLIKTRGQQVTLSCSPISGHRSVSWYQQTPGQGLQFLFEYFSETQRNKGNFPGRFSGRQFSNSRSEMNVSTLELGDSALYLCASSLRGDGTDTQYFGPGTRLTVL.

This clonotype has at least ten counts. V and J are TRBV15 and TRBJ2-3; 10 bases match TRBD2. The CDR3 length is 16 residues. Trimming took 1 base from V and 2 from J; bases not matched to a gene: 3. Per germline, CDR1 LNHNV and CDR2 YYDKDF (reference sequence). This CDR3 is CATSRGTSGNTDTQYF. Written as DNA, the CDR3 is TGTGCCACCAGCAGAGGGACTAGCGGAAACACAGATACGCAGTATTTT.

The V and J genes are TRBV5-4 and TRBJ2-5, with 8 positions matching TRBD2. The germline gives CDR1 SGHNT, CDR2 YYREEE (reference sequence). The CDR3 has 17 residues. V shed 4 bases and J 5 bases; nucleotides not matched to a gene: 16. The CDR3 DNA reads as TGTGCCAGCAGCCGGGGGGGGTTTGGCGAGGGGTTGGAGACCCAGTACTTC. Its protein is CASSRGGFGEGLETQYF.

This clonotype appeared many times. The V call is TRBV28, the J call TRBJ2-5; 8 positions agree with TRBD1. CDR1 is MDHEN and CDR2 is SYDVKM in the germline V gene. This CDR3 has 16 amino acids. With 5 bases clipped from V and 9 bases from J, the junction kept 17 bases outside the gene matches. CDR3 protein: CASSPKDRVPFDSQYF. CDR3 in DNA: TGTGCCAGCAGTCCGAAGGACAGGGTGCCTTTTGATTCCCAGTACTTC.

The genes are TRBV3-1 and TRBJ2-3; TRBD2 matches at 11 bases. Losses at the gene ends were 4 bases for V and 2 bases for J; bases not matched to a gene: 5. Germline values: CDR1 LGHDT, CDR2 YNNKEL (reference sequence). The CDR3 sequence is 16 residues long. The DNA of the CDR3 is TGTGCCAGCAGCCCCGGGACTAGCGGCTTCACAGATACGCAGTATTTT. Encoded protein: CASSPGTSGFTDTQYF.

This clonotype was seen repeatedly, ten times or more. The chain recombines TRBV5-8 with TRBJ2-3; 7 bases fit TRBD1. The germline CDR1 and CDR2 sequences are SGHTS and YDEGEE. V lost 0 bases and J lost 6; bases outside the gene matches: 7. The CDR3 extends over 15 amino acids. The chain's CDR3 is CASSLGLQGSDTQYF. The CDR3 DNA reads as TGTGCCAGCAGCTTGGGGTTACAGGGGTCCGATACGCAGTATTTT.

This clonotype was recorded at least ten times. The rearrangement links TRBV29-1 to TRBJ2-7; 8 bases fit TRBD1. The CDR3 length is 14 residues. From germline, CDR1 is SQVTM and CDR2 ANQGSEA. With 4 bases clipped from V and 4 bases from J, the junction kept 9 bases outside the gene matches. CDR3 DNA: TGCAGCGTTGTTGCCGCGGACAGGGAATACGAGCAGTACTTC. Encoded protein: CSVVAADREYEQYF.

This clonotype was seen ten or more times. V is TRBV20-1 and J is TRBJ2-7; no reliable D call. Germline CDR1 DFQATT, CDR2 SNEGSKA (reference sequence). Trimming left V 0 bases short and J 4 bases short, with 16 bases between. The CDR3 covers 15 residues. The CDR3 reads CSARDVLGGKYEQYF. For the CDR3, the DNA is TGCAGTGCTAGAGATGTGTTGGGCGGAAAATACGAGCAGTACTTC.

This clonotype occurred many times. V and J are TRBV29-1 and TRBJ2-7, with D perhaps matching TRBD1 or TRBD2 (6 bases each). Germline CDR1 SQVTM, CDR2 ANQGSEA. This CDR3 comprises 13 residues. Trimming left V 6 bases short and J 2 bases short, with 14 bases between. CDR3 sequence (DNA): TGCAGCGTGTTGTCGGGGGCGGCCTACGAGCAGTACTTC. Translation: CSVLSGAAYEQYF.

The table lists this clonotype with many counts. The chain carries TRBV12-3 or TRBV12-4 and TRBJ2-4; D unresolved. CDR3 length equals 11 residues. The V end lost 7 bases, the J end lost 9 bases, and 10 bases lay between the germline ends. The CDR3 spells CASISGGIQYF. Here the CDR3 DNA reads TGTGCCAGCATCTCCGGTGGCATTCAGTACTTC.

This clonotype was recorded at least ten times. CDR3 in amino acids: CASSSVGGAYGYTF. CDR3 sequence (DNA): TGTGCCAGCAGCTCGGTGGGGGGTGCTTATGGCTACACCTTC. This rearrangement joins TRBV7-2 to TRBJ1-2; tentatively, D is TRBD1 (5 bases). V dropped 4 bases and J dropped 5 bases, with 14 bases sitting between them. The length of the CDR3 is 14 residues. From germline, CDR1 is SGHTA and CDR2 FQGNSA.

As concerns this clonotype: The junction does not match germline at one end; this may be a read error. This chain joins TRBV20-1 and TRBJ2-3, with D tentatively TRBD2 (6 bases). This CDR3 has 15 amino acids. Germline V CDR1 and CDR2: DFQATT, SNEGSKA (reference sequence). CDR3 sequence (DNA): TGCTGTGCTAGAGATCAGGGAAAGGGAGGAGATACGCAGTATTTT. It yields the protein CCARDQGKGGDTQYF.

At least ten counts were recorded for this clonotype. The chain carries TRBV5-1 and TRBJ2-5; unclear D gene. The CDR3 is 15 residues long. Germline lookup yields CDR1 SGHRS and CDR2 YFSETQ. V lost 4 bases and J lost 5, with 18 bases in between. CDR3 nucleotide sequence: TGCGCCAGCAGCCACCCGACTGGGGATGTGGAGACCCAGTACTTC. Its translation: CASSHPTGDVETQYF.

This clonotype was observed a handful of times. CDR3 bases: TGCAGTGCTAGAGAGGACTTCTACGAGCAGTACTTC. Encoded protein: CSAREDFYEQYF. The chain joins TRBV20-1 to TRBJ2-7, with a weak D call TRBD2 (5 bases). The germline CDR1 and CDR2 sequences are DFQATT and SNEGSKA (reference sequence). This CDR3 spans 12 amino acids. V lost 0 bases and J 3 bases, leaving 6 bases between the germline ends.

This clonotype occurred many times. V gene TRBV20-1 combines with J gene TRBJ2-7; weak D call: TRBD1 (6 bases). The CDR3 loop spans 14 amino acids. The V end lost 0 bases, the J end lost 6 bases, and 15 bases lay between the germline ends. Germline CDR1 and CDR2: DFQATT and SNEGSKA (reference sequence). The CDR3 region has the DNA TGCAGTGCTAGAGATACGACAGGTTCCCGCGAGCAGTACTTC. It codes for CSARDTTGSREQYF.

Many counts were recorded for this clonotype. The chain employs TRBV7-8 and TRBJ1-1, with unresolved D. Germline V gives CDR1 SGHVS, CDR2 FQNEAQ. This CDR3 is built from 14 residues. V was clipped by 4 bases and J by 4 bases, with 13 bases between them. The CDR3 is CASSSHSRLTEAFF. The CDR3, as DNA: TGTGCCAGCAGCTCTCACAGTAGGCTCACTGAAGCTTTCTTT.

The CDR3 sequence is CSARGSLAGGEQFF. The CDR3 nucleotides read TGCAGTGCTAGAGGGAGTCTAGCGGGGGGTGAGCAGTTCTTC. The rearrangement links TRBV20-1 to TRBJ2-1; TRBD2 agrees at 11 bases. After removal of 1 base from V and 9 bases from J, the junction contained 5 bases not matched to a gene. Germline lookup yields CDR1 DFQATT and CDR2 SNEGSKA (reference sequence). This CDR3 contains 14 residues.

This clonotype has a handful of counts. The chain joins TRBV5-1 to TRBJ1-1, with unresolved D. The CDR3 has 16 residues. The germline V gene encodes CDR1 SGHRS and CDR2 YFSETQ. The V and J ends lost 5 bases and 2 bases respectively, with 19 bases between them. CDR3 protein: CASSLLGPGYNTEAFF. CDR3 nucleotide sequence: TGCGCCAGCAGTCTACTTGGTCCGGGTTATAACACTGAAGCTTTCTTT.

This clonotype has at least ten counts. The gene calls are TRBV12-3 or TRBV12-4 and TRBJ2-7; D is uncertain. This CDR3 contains 11 residues. Between the trimmed V and J ends, which lost 4 bases and 8 bases, there was a span of 9 bases. CDR3 DNA sequence: TGTGCCAGCAGTTCTGGGGAACAGCAGTACTTC. Encoded protein: CASSSGEQQYF.